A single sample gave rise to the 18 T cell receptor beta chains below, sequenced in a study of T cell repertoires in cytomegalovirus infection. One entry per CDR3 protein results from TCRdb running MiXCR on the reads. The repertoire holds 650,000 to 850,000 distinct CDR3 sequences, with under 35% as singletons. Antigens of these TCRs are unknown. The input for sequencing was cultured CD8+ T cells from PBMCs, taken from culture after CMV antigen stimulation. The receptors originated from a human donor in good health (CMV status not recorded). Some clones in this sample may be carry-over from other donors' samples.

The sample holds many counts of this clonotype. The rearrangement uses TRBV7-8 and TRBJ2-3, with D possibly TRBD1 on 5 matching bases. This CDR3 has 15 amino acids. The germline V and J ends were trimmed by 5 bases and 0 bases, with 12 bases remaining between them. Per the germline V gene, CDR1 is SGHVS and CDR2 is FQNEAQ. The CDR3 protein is CASSRGASSTDTQYF. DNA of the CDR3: TGTGCCAGCAGCAGGGGTGCATCTAGCACAGATACGCAGTATTTT.

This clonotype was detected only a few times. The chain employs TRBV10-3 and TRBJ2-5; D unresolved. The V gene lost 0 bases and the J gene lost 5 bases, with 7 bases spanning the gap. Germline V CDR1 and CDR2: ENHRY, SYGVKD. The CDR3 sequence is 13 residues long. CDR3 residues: CAISESVGETQYF. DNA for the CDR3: TGTGCCATCAGTGAGTCGGTCGGGGAGACCCAGTACTTC.

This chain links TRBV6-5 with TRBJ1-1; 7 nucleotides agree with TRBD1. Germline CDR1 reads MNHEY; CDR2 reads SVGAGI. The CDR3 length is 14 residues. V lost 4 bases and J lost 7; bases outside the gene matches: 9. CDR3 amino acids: CASSSWTGYDEAFF. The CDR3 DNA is TGTGCCAGCAGTTCCTGGACAGGATACGATGAAGCTTTCTTT.

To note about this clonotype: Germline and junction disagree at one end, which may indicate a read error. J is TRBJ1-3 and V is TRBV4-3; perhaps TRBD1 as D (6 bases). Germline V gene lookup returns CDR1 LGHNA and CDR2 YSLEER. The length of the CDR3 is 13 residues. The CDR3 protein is CASSQFPGTLGDF. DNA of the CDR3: TGCGCCAGCAGCCAATTTCCTGGGACACTGGGGGATTTT.

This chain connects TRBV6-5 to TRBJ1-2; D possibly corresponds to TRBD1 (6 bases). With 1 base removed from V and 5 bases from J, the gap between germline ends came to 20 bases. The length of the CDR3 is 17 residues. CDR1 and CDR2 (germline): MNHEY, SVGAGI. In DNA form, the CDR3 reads TGTGCCAGCAGTTACTTTCCTCCCGGGGGCTATGGGTATGGCTACACCTTC. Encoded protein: CASSYFPPGGYGYGYTF.

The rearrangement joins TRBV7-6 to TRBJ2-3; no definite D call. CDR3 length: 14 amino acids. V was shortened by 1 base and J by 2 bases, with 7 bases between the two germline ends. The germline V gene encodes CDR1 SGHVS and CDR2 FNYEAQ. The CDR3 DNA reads TGTGCCAGCAGCTTAGAATCTATCACAGATACGCAGTATTTT. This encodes CASSLESITDTQYF. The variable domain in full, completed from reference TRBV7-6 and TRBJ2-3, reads GAGVSQSPRYKVTKRGQDVALRCDPISGHVSLYWYRQALGQGPEFLTYFNYEAQQDKSGLPNDRFSAERPEGSISTLTIQRTEQRDSAMYRCASSLESITDTQYFGPGTRLTVL.

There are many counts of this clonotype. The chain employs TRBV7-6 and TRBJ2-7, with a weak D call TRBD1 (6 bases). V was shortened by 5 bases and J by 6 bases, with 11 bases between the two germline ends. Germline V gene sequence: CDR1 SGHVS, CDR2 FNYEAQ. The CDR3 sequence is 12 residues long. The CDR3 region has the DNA TGTGCCAGCAGCATCGGGACACCCGAGCAGTACTTC. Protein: CASSIGTPEQYF.

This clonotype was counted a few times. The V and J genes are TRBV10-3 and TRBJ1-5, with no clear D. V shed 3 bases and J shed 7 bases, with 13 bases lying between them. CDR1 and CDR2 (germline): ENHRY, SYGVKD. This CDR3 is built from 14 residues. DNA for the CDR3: TGTGCCATCAGTGACCGACCCGAACGGCAGCCCCAGCATTTT. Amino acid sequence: CAISDRPERQPQHF.

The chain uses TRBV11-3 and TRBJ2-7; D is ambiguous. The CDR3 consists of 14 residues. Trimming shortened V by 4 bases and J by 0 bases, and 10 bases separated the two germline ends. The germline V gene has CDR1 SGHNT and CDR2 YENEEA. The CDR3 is CASSSNGISYEQYF. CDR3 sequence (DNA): TGTGCCAGCAGCTCCAACGGCATCTCCTACGAGCAGTACTTC.

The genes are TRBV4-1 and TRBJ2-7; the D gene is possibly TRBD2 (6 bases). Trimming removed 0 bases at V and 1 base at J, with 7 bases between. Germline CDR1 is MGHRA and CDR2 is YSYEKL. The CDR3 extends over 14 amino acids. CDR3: CASSQELASYEQYF. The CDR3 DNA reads TGCGCCAGCAGCCAAGAGCTAGCGTCCTACGAGCAGTACTTC.

DNA for the CDR3: TGCAGCGCCTACCCCGGGACAGCCGGCTTTGGGTATGGCTACACCTTC. This encodes CSAYPGTAGFGYGYTF. This chain uses TRBV20-1 with TRBJ1-2; 7 bases line up with TRBD1. The CDR3 is made up of 16 amino acids. Looked up from germline, CDR1 is DFQATT and CDR2 is SNEGSKA (reference sequence).

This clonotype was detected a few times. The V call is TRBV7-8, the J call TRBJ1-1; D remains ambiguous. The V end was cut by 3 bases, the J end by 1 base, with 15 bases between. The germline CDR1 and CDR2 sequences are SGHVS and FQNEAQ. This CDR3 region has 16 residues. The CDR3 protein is CASSLYTLQSNTEAFF. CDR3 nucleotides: TGTGCCAGCAGCTTGTACACCTTACAGTCGAACACTGAAGCTTTCTTT.

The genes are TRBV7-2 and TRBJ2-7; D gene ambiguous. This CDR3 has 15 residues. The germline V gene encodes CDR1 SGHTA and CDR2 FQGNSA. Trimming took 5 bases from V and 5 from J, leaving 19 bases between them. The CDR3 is CASSLRADPLDEQYV. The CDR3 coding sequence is TGTGCCAGCAGCCTTAGGGCGGACCCCCTAGACGAGCAGTACGTC.

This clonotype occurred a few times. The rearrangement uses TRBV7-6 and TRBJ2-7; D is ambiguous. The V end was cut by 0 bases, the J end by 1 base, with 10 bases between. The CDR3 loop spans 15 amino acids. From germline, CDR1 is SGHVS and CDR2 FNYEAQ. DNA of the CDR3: TGTGCCAGCAGCTTAGCTTCCTACCCGTCCTACGAGCAGTACTTC. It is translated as CASSLASYPSYEQYF.

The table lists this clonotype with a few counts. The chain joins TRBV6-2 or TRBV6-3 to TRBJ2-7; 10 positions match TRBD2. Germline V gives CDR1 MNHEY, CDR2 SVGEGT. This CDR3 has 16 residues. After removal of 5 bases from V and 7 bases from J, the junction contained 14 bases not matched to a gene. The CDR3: CASSTLAGASYGEQYV. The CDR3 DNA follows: TGTGCCAGCAGTACGCTAGCGGGGGCCTCCTATGGGGAGCAGTACGTC.

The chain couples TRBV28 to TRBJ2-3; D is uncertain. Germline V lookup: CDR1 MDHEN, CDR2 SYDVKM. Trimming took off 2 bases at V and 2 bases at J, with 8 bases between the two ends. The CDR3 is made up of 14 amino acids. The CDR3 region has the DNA TGTGCCAGCAGTTTAAGCCAGGACACAGATACGCAGTATTTT. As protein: CASSLSQDTDTQYF. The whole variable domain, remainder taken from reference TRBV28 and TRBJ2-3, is DVKVTQSSRYLVKRTGEKVFLECVQDMDHENMFWYRQDPGLGLRLIYFSYDVKMKEKGDIPEGYSVSREKKERFSLILESASTNQTSMYLCASSLSQDTDTQYFGPGTRLTVL.

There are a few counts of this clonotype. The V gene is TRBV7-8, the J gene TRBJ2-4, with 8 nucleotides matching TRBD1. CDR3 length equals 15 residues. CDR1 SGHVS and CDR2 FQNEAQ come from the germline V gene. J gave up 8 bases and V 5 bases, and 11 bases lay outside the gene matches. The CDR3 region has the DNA TGTGCCAGCAGCCTCCGTTCGACAGGGGAGGACATTCAGTACTTC. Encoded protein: CASSLRSTGEDIQYF.

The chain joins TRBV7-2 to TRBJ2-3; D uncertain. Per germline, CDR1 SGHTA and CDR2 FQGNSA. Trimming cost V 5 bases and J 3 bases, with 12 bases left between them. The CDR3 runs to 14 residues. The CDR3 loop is CASSPKGRTDTQYF. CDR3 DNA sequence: TGTGCCAGCAGCCCCAAAGGTCGGACAGATACGCAGTATTTT.